The next 22 T cell receptor beta chains were all read from a single sample in a study of T cell repertoires in cytomegalovirus infection. These receptors' targets are unknown. MiXCR, applied by TCRdb to the reads, yields one record per CDR3 protein. The sample lists 700,000 to 900,000 distinct CDR3 sequences, roughly 29% seen once, with about an eighth in the top ten. The sequencing used cultured CD8+ T cells from PBMCs, collected from culture after CMV antigen stimulation. The receptor source for this set is a human donor in good health (CMV status not recorded). Some clones in this sample may be carry-over from other donors' samples.

V is TRBV6-2 or TRBV6-3 and J is TRBJ2-1, with 10 positions matching TRBD2. This CDR3 comprises 17 residues. The trim removed 6 bases at V and 7 bases at J, leaving 15 bases unmatched. Germline V lookup: CDR1 MNHEY, CDR2 SVGEGT. DNA for the CDR3: TGTGCCAGCAGAGGGCTAGCGGGGGAGATAATTCGTAATGAGCAGTTCTTC. Residues: CASRGLAGEIIRNEQFF.

The rearrangement links TRBV4-3 to TRBJ1-2; a possible D gene is TRBD1 (6 bases). Germline V gene data show CDR1 as LGHNA and CDR2 as YSLEER. V was shortened by 0 bases and J by 3 bases, with 11 bases between the two germline ends. This CDR3 is built from 15 residues. The CDR3 region has the DNA TGCGCCAGCAGCCAAGATGCACAGGGATACTATGGCTACACCTTC. Residues: CASSQDAQGYYGYTF.

V usage is TRBV20-1 and J usage is TRBJ1-5; TRBD1 agrees at 8 bases. V dropped 6 bases and J dropped 0; count of bases not matched to a gene: 13. Per the germline V gene, CDR1 is DFQATT and CDR2 is SNEGSKA (reference sequence). This CDR3 comprises 17 residues. The CDR3 loop is CSASRTGREPSNQPQHF. In DNA, the CDR3 is TGCAGTGCCTCGCGGACAGGGCGAGAACCTAGCAATCAGCCCCAGCATTTT.

This clonotype has more than one count but fewer than ten. The chain links TRBV6-8 to TRBJ1-1; D might be TRBD1 (6 bases). Trimming left V 0 bases short and J 1 base short, with 9 bases between. The CDR3 has 15 amino acids. CDR1 MNHGY and CDR2 SAAAGT come from the germline V gene. The CDR3 protein is CASSYSAGQNTEAFF. The CDR3 DNA follows: TGTGCCAGCAGTTACTCGGCGGGACAGAACACTGAAGCTTTCTTT.

Note on this clonotype: Likely a read error: the CDR3 ends without its conserved phenylalanine or tryptophan. The chain has TRBV19 and TRBJ2-7; D is perhaps TRBD1 or TRBD2 (5 bases each). Germline lookup yields CDR1 LNHDA and CDR2 SQIVND (reference sequence). This CDR3 comprises 14 residues. V was trimmed by 5 bases and J by 3 bases, leaving 14 bases between them. CDR3 coding DNA: TGTGCCAGTAGTGTCGGGACCACCTTCTACGAGCAGTACTCC. Translated, it gives CASSVGTTFYEQYS.

The table lists this clonotype with a few counts. The CDR3 DNA is TGTGCCAGCAGTTACTCCCGGGCAGGGCAGCCCCAGCATTTT. It codes for CASSYSRAGQPQHF. J is TRBJ1-5 and V is TRBV6-5; the D gene is possibly TRBD1 (5 bases). V shed 0 bases and J shed 7 bases, with 10 bases lying between them. The CDR3 consists of 14 residues. Germline V gene sequence: CDR1 MNHEY, CDR2 SVGAGI.

J is TRBJ2-1 and V is TRBV14, with a possible D match to TRBD1 (5 bases). Per germline, CDR1 SGHDN and CDR2 FVKESK. V lost 4 bases and J 4 bases, leaving 14 bases between the germline ends. The CDR3 sequence is 15 residues long. The CDR3 reads CASSLEKTAYNEQFF. The CDR3 bases are TGTGCCAGCAGCCTAGAAAAGACAGCTTACAATGAGCAGTTCTTC.

V is TRBV4-3 and J is TRBJ2-3; D is possibly TRBD1 (7 bases). V was cut by 6 bases and J by 1 base, with 14 bases left in between. Germline values: CDR1 LGHNA, CDR2 YSLEER. This CDR3 is 15 amino acids long. The CDR3 here is CASREGQFGTDTQYF. The CDR3 nucleotides are TGCGCCAGCAGGGAGGGACAGTTTGGCACAGATACGCAGTATTTT.

This clonotype has a count of ten or more. The rearrangement links TRBV12-3 or TRBV12-4 to TRBJ2-2; 7 bases align to TRBD1. This CDR3 has 15 amino acids. J gave up 6 bases and V 1 base, and 5 bases lay outside the gene matches. The CDR3, as DNA: TGTGCCAGCAGTTTAGACGGGACAGAAGCCGGGGAGCTGTTTTTT. Residues: CASSLDGTEAGELFF.

The CDR3 loop reads CATSHCGYSSYEQYV. As DNA, the CDR3 is TGTGCCACCAGTCATTGTGGTTACAGCTCCTACGAGCAGTACGTC. The V and J genes are TRBV24-1 and TRBJ2-7; D gene uncertain. Germline V CDR1 and CDR2: KGHDR, SFDVKD. The CDR3 consists of 15 residues. Trimming left V 6 bases short and J 0 bases short, with 14 bases between.

Remarks on this clonotype: One junction end disagrees with the germline gene, perhaps due to a read error. The V call is TRBV4-3, the J call TRBJ2-3; D unresolved. Germline CDR1 reads LGHNA; CDR2 reads YSLEER. This CDR3 is built from 14 residues. CDR3 residues: CANSQVPGTDTQYF. The CDR3 DNA reads as TGCGCCAACAGCCAAGTTCCGGGCACAGATACGCAGTATTTT.

The V gene is TRBV19, the J gene TRBJ2-5, with D perhaps TRBD1 (6 bases). With 5 bases removed from V and 7 bases from J, the gap between germline ends came to 11 bases. Germline V gene data show CDR1 as LNHDA and CDR2 as SQIVND (reference sequence). There are 12 residues in the CDR3. The CDR3 sequence is CASSAGVGTQYF. CDR3 bases: TGTGCCAGTAGTGCAGGGGTCGGGACCCAGTACTTC.

The chain carries TRBV7-6 and TRBJ2-3; TRBD2 matches 13 bases. The CDR3 totals 17 residues. The germline CDR1 and CDR2 sequences are SGHVS and FNYEAQ. With V trimmed by 5 bases and J by 2 bases, 7 bases remained unmatched. The CDR3 DNA is TGTGCCAGCAGCCCAAGGACTAGCGGGGGCCTCACAGATACGCAGTATTTT. It encodes CASSPRTSGGLTDTQYF.

This clonotype was seen a single time. V gene TRBV5-1 combines with J gene TRBJ2-3; D is undetermined. CDR1 is SGHRS, CDR2 YFSETQ, per germline. The CDR3 has 14 residues. The V and J ends lost 2 bases and 8 bases respectively, with 15 bases between them. CDR3 nucleotide sequence: TGCGCCAGCAGCTTAGATAATTTTCTCAGTACGCAGTATTTT. It codes for CASSLDNFLSTQYF.

This sequence joins TRBV19 and TRBJ1-5, with D possibly being TRBD1 (6 bases). Between the trimmed V and J ends, which lost 6 bases and 1 base, there was a span of 13 bases. This CDR3 comprises 15 residues. CDR1 and CDR2 (germline): LNHDA, SQIVND (reference sequence). CDR3 residues: CASRRGGGSNQPQHF. CDR3 nucleotides: TGTGCCAGTAGACGAGGGGGAGGCAGCAATCAGCCCCAGCATTTT.

This clonotype was detected only a few times. V gene TRBV7-9 combines with J gene TRBJ1-1, with TRBD1 matching 8 bases. Germline CDR1 reads SEHNR; CDR2 reads FQNEAQ (reference sequence). The V segment lost 5 bases and the J segment 0 bases; nucleotides outside the gene matches: 11. The length of the CDR3 is 17 residues. CDR3 bases: TGTGCCAGCAGCACCGACGATCGGACAGGGTTGAACACTGAAGCTTTCTTT. It yields the protein CASSTDDRTGLNTEAFF.

The chain carries TRBV15 and TRBJ1-5, with D possibly matching TRBD1 (5 bases). The germline V gene encodes CDR1 LNHNV and CDR2 YYDKDF (reference sequence). V dropped 0 bases and J dropped 7 bases, with 13 bases sitting between them. CDR3 length: 15 amino acids. The DNA of the CDR3 is TGTGCCACCAGCAGAGATTCAGGAAGGGGACAGCCCCAGCATTTT. It yields the protein CATSRDSGRGQPQHF.

The chain has TRBV6-2 or TRBV6-3 and TRBJ2-5; 12 bases are a match to TRBD2. Germline V gene lookup returns CDR1 MNHEY and CDR2 SVGEGT. Unmatched junction bases numbered 15, after V lost 3 bases and J lost 1 base. The CDR3 totals 20 residues. This chain's CDR3 is CASSYSFRPSGGASQETQYF. The CDR3 DNA is TGTGCCAGCAGTTATAGCTTCAGGCCTAGCGGGGGGGCTTCCCAAGAGACCCAGTACTTC.

This clonotype was detected a few times. This chain connects TRBV6-1 to TRBJ2-3; TRBD2 matches at 10 bases. The junction had 12 bases not matched to a gene; V was cut back by 2 bases and J by 4 bases. CDR3 length equals 18 residues. Germline lookup yields CDR1 MNHNS and CDR2 SASEGT. In DNA form, the CDR3 reads TGTGCCAGCAGTGAATACGAGCGGGGGGGCGAATTTGCAGATACGCAGTATTTT. Its translation is CASSEYERGGEFADTQYF.

The J gene is TRBJ2-5, the V gene TRBV18; D may correspond to TRBD1 or TRBD2 (5 bases each). V lost 5 bases, J lost 3 bases, and 19 bases lay in between. The V gene's germline CDR1 is KGHSH and CDR2 LQKENI. This CDR3 is built from 16 residues. Here the CDR3 DNA reads TGTGCCAGCTCAAGCGCCGGGGACCATAAGGAAGAGACCCAGTACTTC. Protein product: CASSSAGDHKEETQYF.

The chain joins TRBV7-9 to TRBJ1-1; the D is unclear. V was clipped by 2 bases and J by 2 bases, with 15 bases between them. The CDR3 length is 16 residues. From germline, CDR1 is SEHNR and CDR2 FQNEAQ (reference sequence). DNA of the CDR3: TGTGCCAGCAGCTTAAGCGGCTCGGGGAATAACACTGAAGCTTTCTTT. Translation: CASSLSGSGNNTEAFF.

This clonotype has at least ten counts. The chain uses TRBV7-9 and TRBJ2-7, with D perhaps matching TRBD1 (6 bases). CDR3 length: 16 residues. The ends were cut back, 1 base at V and 6 bases at J, with 19 bases in the middle. Germline V CDR1 and CDR2: SEHNR, FQNEAQ (reference sequence). CDR3 nucleotides: TGTGCCAGCAGCTTAGTCTCCGGGACACCCGAGGGCGAGCAGTACTTC. It codes for CASSLVSGTPEGEQYF.